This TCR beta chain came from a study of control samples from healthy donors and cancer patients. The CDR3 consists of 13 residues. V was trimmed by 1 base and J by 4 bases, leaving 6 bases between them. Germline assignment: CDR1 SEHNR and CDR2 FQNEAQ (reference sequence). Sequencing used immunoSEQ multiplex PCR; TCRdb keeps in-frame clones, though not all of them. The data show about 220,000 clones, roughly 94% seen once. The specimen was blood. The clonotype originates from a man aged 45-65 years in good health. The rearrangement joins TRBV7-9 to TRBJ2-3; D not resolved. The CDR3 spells CASSLVVADTQYF. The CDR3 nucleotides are TGTGCCAGCAGCTTAGTGGTCGCAGATACGCAGTATTTT.